This entry is about one T cell receptor (beta chain). Its specificity is unknown. These data belong to a study of cytotoxic CD8 clonotypes in ibrutinib-treated CLL. Frozen PBMC stocks contributed around 2 micrograms of genomic DNA to the TCR beta libraries. Germline loops: CDR1 MNHNS, CDR2 SASEGT. The CDR3 has 15 residues. J was trimmed by 3 bases and V by 6 bases; bases with no gene match: 7. Study-wide findings and caveats: Under therapy, public clonotypes either contracted or stayed stable, and they were uncommon.

Here immunoSEQ multiplex PCR was the method, and the copy in TCRdb shows in-frame clones only, minus some. The sample includes approximately 30,000 clones, less than 60% of them seen just once. This specimen was PBMCs, taken before ibrutinib treatment. This TCR derives from a human donor with chronic lymphocytic leukemia. V is TRBV6-1 and J is TRBJ1-4; 7 bases are a match to TRBD1. In DNA, the CDR3 is TGTGCCAGCAGCGCAGACAGGGAATCTAATGAAAAACTGTTTTTT. Translated, it gives CASSADRESNEKLFF.